The clone carrying this T cell receptor (beta chain) has only a few counts. Its specificity is not known. The data stem from a study of cytomegalovirus exposure and HLA in healthy donors. Study-wide background: The platform used for the approximately 130 validation repertoires matched that of the approximately 620 first-cohort repertoires, a later analysis reported. Study findings and constraints: In vitro experiments confirmed that three CMV-associated chains were specific for CMV antigens. Reported performance of the classifier showed diagnosis of cytomegalovirus status with high specificity and sensitivity.

The V end was cut by 2 bases, the J end by 4 bases, with 22 bases between. CDR3 length: 18 residues. In germline, CDR1 is SGHVS, CDR2 FNYEAQ. Repertoires were generated with immunoSEQ multiplex PCR, while TCRdb's copy carries only in-frame clones and drops some. In the table there are roughly 180,000 clones, approximately 86% of which are singletons. Among the roughly 120 subjects of the validation cohort, separate from the roughly 600-subject first cohort, were the donors. This TCR derives from a man in his thirties or forties in good health and CMV-seropositive. The sequenced material came from PBMCs. The chain recombines TRBV7-6 with TRBJ2-3, with D perhaps matching TRBD1 or TRBD2 (5 bases each). CDR3 region: CASSLSRGLVSGPDTQYF. The CDR3 DNA reads TGTGCCAGCAGCTTAAGCCGGGGCCTGGTAAGTGGGCCAGATACGCAGTATTTT.